One sample yielded the 17 T cell receptor beta chains listed below, sequenced in a study of immune heterogeneity within non-small cell lung tumors. Bulk tumor gDNA, roughly 600 ng per sample, served as the TCR template. Each primary tumor yielded several biopsies, collected far apart from one another at surgery. Untreated, newly diagnosed non-small cell lung cancer patients underwent curative surgery. Using 32 V and 13 J primers, multiplex PCR amplified TCR beta CDR3. In TCRdb, the multiplex PCR reads were re-called with MiXCR into one record per CDR3 protein. The sample has some 14,000 distinct CDR3 sequences, around 28% seen once. The sequencing sample was made of lung tumor tissue. The receptors were gathered from a man aged 40-50 years with non-small cell lung cancer.

In this sample, this clonotype turned up a few times. The chain employs TRBV29-1 and TRBJ2-1; possibly TRBD1 or TRBD2 for D (5 bases each). The V end lost 3 bases, the J end lost 7 bases, and 19 bases lay between the germline ends. Germline values: CDR1 SQVTM, CDR2 ANQGSEA. CDR3 length: 15 residues. The chain's CDR3 is CSVERGQGRHNEQFF. In DNA form, the CDR3 reads TGCAGCGTTGAGAGAGGGCAGGGACGGCATAATGAGCAGTTCTTC.

The chain combines TRBV11-3 with TRBJ2-3; D gene ambiguous. The CDR3 totals 13 residues. Per germline, CDR1 SGHNT and CDR2 YENEEA. V lost 0 bases and J 6 bases, leaving 7 bases between the germline ends. The CDR3 DNA follows: TGTGCCAGCAGCTTAGATATGACCGATACGCAGTATTTT. Translation gives CASSLDMTDTQYF.

The chain is built from TRBV5-1 and TRBJ2-1, with D hard to call. Trimming took 0 bases from V and 4 from J, leaving 14 bases between them. This CDR3 has 16 residues. Germline CDR1 SGHRS, CDR2 YFSETQ. The CDR3 sequence: CASSLAADVTYNEQFF. CDR3 nucleotide sequence: TGCGCCAGCAGCTTGGCTGCAGACGTAACGTACAATGAGCAGTTCTTC.

A remark on this clonotype: This may come from a read error, since a much larger clone is one base off. V is TRBV3-2 and J is TRBJ1-2. TRBV3-2 is recorded as a pseudogene. The length of the CDR3 is 15 residues. The CDR3 DNA follows: TGTGCCAGCAGCCAGGGGGAGGGTCTTAACTATGGCTACACCTTC. Translating gives CASSQGEGLNYGYTF.

Points on this clonotype: This may be a read error: a much more frequent sequence differs by one nucleotide. The chain is built from TRBV7-2 and TRBJ2-1, with TRBD2 matching 12 bases. Germline CDR1 and CDR2: SGHTA and FQGNSA. The CDR3 extends over 14 amino acids. J was trimmed by 5 bases and V by 6 bases; bases with no gene match: 2. DNA of the CDR3: TGTGCCAGCAGGACTAGCGGGAGTAACAATGAGCAGTTCTTC. Translation: CASRTSGSNNEQFF. The full variable domain, completed using reference TRBV7-2 and TRBJ2-1, is GAGVSQSPSNKVTEKGKDVELRCDPISGHTALYWYRQSLGQGLEFLIYFQGNSAPDKSGLPSDRFSAERTGGSVSTLTIQRTQQEDSAVYLCASRTSGSNNEQFFGPGTRLTVL.

Notes on this clonotype: Possible read error: a much larger clone is one base away. V is TRBV11-3 and J is TRBJ2-2; a weak D match, TRBD2 (5 bases). The CDR3 is 13 residues long. CDR1 and CDR2 from the germline V gene are SGHNT and YENEEA. CDR3 DNA: TGTGCCAGCAGCTCCGACGTGGTCGGGGATCTGTTTTTT. Protein: CASSSDVVGDLFF.

Concerning this clonotype itself: Without the conserved terminal phenylalanine or tryptophan, this CDR3 likely stems from a read error. The chain couples TRBV12-3 or TRBV12-4 to TRBJ2-1, with D possibly matching TRBD1 (5 bases). This CDR3 spans 15 amino acids. The V gene lost 3 bases and the J gene lost 0 bases, with 9 bases spanning the gap. The CDR3 spells CASSLQGLSYNEQFL. CDR3 nucleotide sequence: TGTGCCAGCAGTTTGCAGGGTCTCTCCTACAATGAGCAGTTCCTC.

To note about this clonotype: One end of the junction varies from germline; a read error may be responsible. DNA of the CDR3: TGTGCCAGCAGCTTAAACGGGATGACAGATACGCAGTGTTTT. Translated, it gives CASSLNGMTDTQCF. This chain uses TRBV7-3 with TRBJ2-3; D assignment may be TRBD1 or TRBD2 (5 bases each). This CDR3 region has 14 residues. The germline V gene encodes CDR1 SGHTA and CDR2 FQGTGA.

On this clonotype itself: Possible read error: a much larger clone is one base away. The V and J genes are TRBV20-1 and TRBJ1-6; unclear D gene. The CDR3 covers 14 residues. Germline V gives CDR1 DFQATT, CDR2 SNEGSKA (reference sequence). V shed 1 base and J shed 6 bases, with 10 bases lying between them. The CDR3 sequence: CSARVGGSNSPLHF. In nucleotides, the CDR3 is TGCAGTGCTAGAGTGGGAGGCAGTAATTCACCCCTCCACTTT.

The chain is built from TRBV25-1 and TRBJ2-1; unclear D gene. Trimming pared 2 bases from V and 7 bases from J, leaving 15 bases between. The CDR3 loop spans 15 amino acids. Germline CDR1 MGHDK, CDR2 SYGVNS. The CDR3 DNA reads as TGTGCCAGCAGTGAAAGTATACCCTTCCAAAATGAGCAGTTCTTC. Its translation is CASSESIPFQNEQFF.

This clonotype occurred many times. Here the CDR3 reads CASSSGFWTSGYEQYF. The CDR3 nucleotides are TGTGCCAGCAGCTCCGGATTTTGGACTAGCGGCTACGAGCAGTACTTC. The chain combines TRBV5-8 with TRBJ2-7; 10 nucleotides line up with TRBD2. This CDR3 has 16 residues. Looked up from germline, CDR1 is SGHTS and CDR2 is YDEGEE. Germline trimming cut 3 bases from V and 3 bases from J; bases unmatched to any gene: 9.

This clonotype was counted at least ten times. The V and J genes are TRBV19 and TRBJ1-6; 8 positions agree with TRBD1. The CDR3 runs 16 residues. Germline V lookup: CDR1 LNHDA, CDR2 SQIVND (reference sequence). The V gene end was trimmed by 3 bases and the J gene end by 6 bases; junction bases not matched to a gene: 7. CDR3 residues: CASSIGGQGTNSPLHF. The CDR3 nucleotides are TGTGCCAGTAGTATTGGTGGACAGGGTACTAATTCACCCCTCCACTTT.

This clonotype was observed a handful of times. V gene TRBV7-8 combines with J gene TRBJ2-1; no clear D gene. Germline CDR1 reads SGHVS; CDR2 reads FQNEAQ. CDR3 length: 17 residues. The germline V and J ends were trimmed by 2 bases and 10 bases, with 24 bases remaining between them. The CDR3 DNA reads as TGTGCCAGCAGCTTACAATTTGGGCCGCAGTTATTCCGGGAGCAGTTCTTC. Amino acid sequence: CASSLQFGPQLFREQFF.

Ten or more counts support this clonotype. The chain couples TRBV6-1 to TRBJ2-1; weak D call: TRBD2 (6 bases). V was clipped by 5 bases and J by 7 bases, with 21 bases between them. Germline values: CDR1 MNHNS, CDR2 SASEGT. The CDR3 has 16 residues. The CDR3 DNA follows: TGTGCCAGCAGTTCGGGGCGGAGGGGCGGAGCGAATGAGCAGTTCTTC. Its protein product is CASSSGRRGGANEQFF.

Sample share makes this clonotype medium-sized. J is TRBJ2-7 and V is TRBV6-1, with D perhaps given as TRBD1 or TRBD2 (6 bases each). The CDR3 spans 13 residues. Trimming removed 2 bases from V and 12 bases from J, with 17 bases in between. Germline assignment: CDR1 MNHNS and CDR2 SASEGT. The CDR3 region has the DNA TGTGCCAGCAGTGAACAGGGGACTCCTAAAGCGTACTTC. Translated: CASSEQGTPKAYF.

The sample holds many counts of this clonotype. The CDR3 DNA sequence: TGTGCCAGTAGTATACGGCGGGAGCAGTTCTTC. Translation: CASSIRREQFF. The rearrangement links TRBV19 to TRBJ2-1; no clear D. Germline CDR1 is LNHDA and CDR2 is SQIVND (reference sequence). V was trimmed by 2 bases and J by 10 bases, leaving 6 bases between them. CDR3 length: 11 residues.

On this clonotype itself: A much bigger clone sits one base away, suggesting this may be a read error. The chain uses TRBV15 and TRBJ1-6; weak D call: TRBD1 (5 bases). The CDR3 runs to 16 residues. V dropped 7 bases and J dropped 7 bases, with 20 bases sitting between them. Germline CDR1 is LNHNV and CDR2 is YYDKDF (reference sequence). The CDR3 bases are TGTGCCACCACCAAAGACCCTGGGACCGCCAATTCACCCCTCCACTTT. It yields the protein CATTKDPGTANSPLHF.